This TCR beta chain was profiled in a study of shared clonotypes between healthy human individuals. HIV-negative, healthy adults without recent acute infections or vaccinations were the donors. Those who donated, Caucasian adults without exception, all lived in Nashville, Tennessee. The V and J ends lost 0 bases and 4 bases respectively, with 12 bases between them. This CDR3 is built from 15 residues. Germline CDR1 is SGHTA and CDR2 is FQGTGA. The assay ran at deep level. Ten immunoSEQ deep assay plates served to sequence unsorted PBMC DNA. Libraries were prepared by immunoSEQ multiplex PCR; TCRdb keeps only in-frame clonotypes and omits some of them. In the table there are about 490,000 clones, 79% of which are singletons.

This sequence was found in a woman aged 40 to 49 in good health. Some clones in this sample may be carry-over from other donors' samples. The chain recombines TRBV7-3 with TRBJ2-5; D is unclear. Sequenced input: PBMCs. Written as DNA, the CDR3 is TGTGCCAGCAGCTTAACGGCCTCCGTTGGAGAGACCCAGTACTTC. Translating it yields CASSLTASVGETQYF.